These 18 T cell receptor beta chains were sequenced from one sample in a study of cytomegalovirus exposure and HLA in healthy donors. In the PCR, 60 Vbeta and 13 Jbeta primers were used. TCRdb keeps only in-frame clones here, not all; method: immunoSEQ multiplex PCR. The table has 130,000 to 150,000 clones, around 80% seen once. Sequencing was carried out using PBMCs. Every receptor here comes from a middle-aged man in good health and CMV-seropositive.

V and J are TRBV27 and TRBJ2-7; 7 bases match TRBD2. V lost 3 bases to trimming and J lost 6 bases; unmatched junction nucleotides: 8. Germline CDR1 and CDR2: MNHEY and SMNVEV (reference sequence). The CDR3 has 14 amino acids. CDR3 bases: TGTGCCAGCAGTTTCGCGGGGAGGGGAGGCGAGCAGTACTTC. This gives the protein CASSFAGRGGEQYF.

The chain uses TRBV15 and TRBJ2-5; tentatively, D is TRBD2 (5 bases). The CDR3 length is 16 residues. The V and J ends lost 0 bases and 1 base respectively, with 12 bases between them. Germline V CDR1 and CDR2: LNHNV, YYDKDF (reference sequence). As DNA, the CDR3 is TGTGCCACCAGCAGAGATCAAGCAGCGGCCCAAGAGACCCAGTACTTC. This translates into CATSRDQAAAQETQYF.

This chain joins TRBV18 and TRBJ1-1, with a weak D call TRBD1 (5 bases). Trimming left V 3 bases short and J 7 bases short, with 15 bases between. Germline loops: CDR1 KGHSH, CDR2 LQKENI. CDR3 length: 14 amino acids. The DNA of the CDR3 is TGTGCCAGCTCACCGTCTGGGGCCGGGGGTGAAGCTTTCTTT. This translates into CASSPSGAGGEAFF.

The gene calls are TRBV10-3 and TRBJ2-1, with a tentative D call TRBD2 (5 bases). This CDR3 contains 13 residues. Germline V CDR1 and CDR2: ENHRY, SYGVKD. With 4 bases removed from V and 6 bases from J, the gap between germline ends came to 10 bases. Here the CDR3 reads CAISVGAANEQFF. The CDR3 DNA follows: TGTGCCATCAGTGTCGGAGCGGCCAATGAGCAGTTCTTC.

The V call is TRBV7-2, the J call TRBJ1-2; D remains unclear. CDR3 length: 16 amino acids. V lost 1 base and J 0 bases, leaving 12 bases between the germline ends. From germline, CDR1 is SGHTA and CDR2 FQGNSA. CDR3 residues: CASSLDSGRTNYGYTF. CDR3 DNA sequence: TGTGCCAGCAGCTTAGACAGTGGGAGGACTAACTATGGCTACACCTTC.

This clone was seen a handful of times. CDR3 sequence: CASSSTYYGYTF. The CDR3 DNA follows: TGTGCCAGCAGCTCAACATACTATGGCTACACCTTC. The chain has TRBV7-8 and TRBJ1-2, with D hard to call. This CDR3 has 12 amino acids. V lost 4 bases and J lost 3, with 6 bases in between. Germline CDR1 SGHVS, CDR2 FQNEAQ.

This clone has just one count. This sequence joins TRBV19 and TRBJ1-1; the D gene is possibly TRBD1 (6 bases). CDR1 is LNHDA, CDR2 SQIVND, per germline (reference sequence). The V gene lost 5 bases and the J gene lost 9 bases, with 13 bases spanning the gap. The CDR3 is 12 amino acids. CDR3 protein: CASSSEQGKAFF. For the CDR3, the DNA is TGTGCCAGTAGTTCGGAACAGGGTAAAGCTTTCTTT.

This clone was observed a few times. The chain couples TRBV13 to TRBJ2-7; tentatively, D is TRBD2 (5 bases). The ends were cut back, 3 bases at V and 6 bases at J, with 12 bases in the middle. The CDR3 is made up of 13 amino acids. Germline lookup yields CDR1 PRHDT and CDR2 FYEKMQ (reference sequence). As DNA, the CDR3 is TGTGCCAGCAGCTTTCGGGGATTCGGCGAGCAGTACTTC. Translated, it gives CASSFRGFGEQYF.

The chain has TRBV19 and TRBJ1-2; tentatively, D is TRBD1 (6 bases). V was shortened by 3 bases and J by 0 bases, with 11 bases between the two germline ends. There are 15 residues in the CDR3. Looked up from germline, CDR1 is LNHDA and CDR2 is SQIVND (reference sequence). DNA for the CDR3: TGTGCCAGTAGTATGGCGGGGGGCCCTAACTATGGCTACACCTTC. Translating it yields CASSMAGGPNYGYTF.

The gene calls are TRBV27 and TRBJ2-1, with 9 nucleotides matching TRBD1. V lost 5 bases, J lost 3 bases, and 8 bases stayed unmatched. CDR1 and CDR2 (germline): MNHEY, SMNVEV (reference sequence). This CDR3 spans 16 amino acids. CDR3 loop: CASSGGGTGIYNEQFF. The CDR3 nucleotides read TGTGCCAGCAGTGGGGGTGGGACAGGGATCTACAATGAGCAGTTCTTC.

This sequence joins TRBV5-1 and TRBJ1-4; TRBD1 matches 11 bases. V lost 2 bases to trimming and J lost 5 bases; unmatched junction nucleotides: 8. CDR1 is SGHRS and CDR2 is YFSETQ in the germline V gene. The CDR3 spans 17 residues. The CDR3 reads CASSFISGTGGNEKLFF. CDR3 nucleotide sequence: TGCGCCAGCAGCTTCATCTCGGGGACAGGGGGGAATGAAAAACTGTTTTTT.

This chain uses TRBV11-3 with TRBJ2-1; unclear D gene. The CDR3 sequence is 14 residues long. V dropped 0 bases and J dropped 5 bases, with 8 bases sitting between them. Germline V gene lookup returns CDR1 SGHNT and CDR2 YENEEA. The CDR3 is CASSLEPSDNEQFF. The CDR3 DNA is TGTGCCAGCAGCTTAGAGCCATCGGACAATGAGCAGTTCTTC.

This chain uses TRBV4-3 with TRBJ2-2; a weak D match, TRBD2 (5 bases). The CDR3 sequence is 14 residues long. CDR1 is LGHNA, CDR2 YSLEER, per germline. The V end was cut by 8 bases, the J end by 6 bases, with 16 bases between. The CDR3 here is CASQPEWGAGELFF. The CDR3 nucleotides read TGCGCCAGCCAGCCCGAGTGGGGAGCCGGGGAGCTGTTTTTT.

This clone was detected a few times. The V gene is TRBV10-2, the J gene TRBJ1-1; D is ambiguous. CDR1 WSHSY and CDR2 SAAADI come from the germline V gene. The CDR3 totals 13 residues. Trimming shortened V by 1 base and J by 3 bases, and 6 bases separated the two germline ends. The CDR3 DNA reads TGCGCCAGCAGTGAGTGGCAGGACACTGAAGCTTTCTTT. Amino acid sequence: CASSEWQDTEAFF.

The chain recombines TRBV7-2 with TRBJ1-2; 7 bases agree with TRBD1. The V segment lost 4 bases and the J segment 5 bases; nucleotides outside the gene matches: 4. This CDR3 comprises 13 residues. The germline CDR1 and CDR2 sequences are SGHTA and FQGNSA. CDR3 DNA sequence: TGTGCCAGCAGCTCACAGGGGATTTATGGCTACACCTTC. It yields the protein CASSSQGIYGYTF.

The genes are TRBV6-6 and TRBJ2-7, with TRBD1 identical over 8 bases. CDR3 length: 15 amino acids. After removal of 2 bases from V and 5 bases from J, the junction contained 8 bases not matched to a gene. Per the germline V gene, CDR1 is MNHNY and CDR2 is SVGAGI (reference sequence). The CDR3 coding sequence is TGTGCCAGCAGTTACGGGTCAGGGGGCTTAAACGAGCAGTACTTC. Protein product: CASSYGSGGLNEQYF.

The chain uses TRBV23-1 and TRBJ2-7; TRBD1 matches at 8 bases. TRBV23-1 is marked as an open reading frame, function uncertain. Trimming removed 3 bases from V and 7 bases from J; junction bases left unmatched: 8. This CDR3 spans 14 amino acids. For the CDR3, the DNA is TGCGCCAGCAGTCAGGGCAGGGGGCGGTGGGAGCAGTACTTC. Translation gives CASSQGRGRWEQYF.

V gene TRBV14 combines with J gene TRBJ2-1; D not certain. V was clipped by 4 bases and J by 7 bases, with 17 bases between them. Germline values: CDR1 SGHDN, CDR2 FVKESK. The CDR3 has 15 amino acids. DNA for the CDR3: TGTGCCAGCAGCCTTTTGATCTGGGCTTGGAATGAGCAGTTCTTC. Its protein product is CASSLLIWAWNEQFF.